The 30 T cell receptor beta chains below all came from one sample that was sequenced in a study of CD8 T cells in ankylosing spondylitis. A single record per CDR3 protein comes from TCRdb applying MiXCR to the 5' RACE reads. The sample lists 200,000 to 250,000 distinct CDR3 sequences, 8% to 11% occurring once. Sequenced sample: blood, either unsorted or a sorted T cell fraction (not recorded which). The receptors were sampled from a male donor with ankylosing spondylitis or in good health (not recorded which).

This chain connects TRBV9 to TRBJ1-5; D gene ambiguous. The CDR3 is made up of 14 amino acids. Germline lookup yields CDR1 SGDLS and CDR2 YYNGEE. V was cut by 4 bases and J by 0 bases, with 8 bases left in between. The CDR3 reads CASSPAVSNQPQHF. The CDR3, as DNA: TGTGCCAGCAGCCCCGCGGTTAGCAATCAGCCCCAGCATTTT. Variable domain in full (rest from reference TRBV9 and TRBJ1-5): DSGVTQTPKHLITATGQRVTLRCSPRSGDLSVYWYQQSLDQGLQFLIQYYNGEERAKGNILERFSAQQFPDLHSELNLSSLELGDSALYFCASSPAVSNQPQHFGDGTRLSIL.

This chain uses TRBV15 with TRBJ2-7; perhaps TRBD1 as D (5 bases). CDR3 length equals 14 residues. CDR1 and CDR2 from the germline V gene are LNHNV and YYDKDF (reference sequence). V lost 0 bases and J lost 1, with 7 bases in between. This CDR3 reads CATSRETASYEQYF. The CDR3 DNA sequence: TGTGCCACCAGCAGAGAGACAGCTTCCTACGAGCAGTACTTC.

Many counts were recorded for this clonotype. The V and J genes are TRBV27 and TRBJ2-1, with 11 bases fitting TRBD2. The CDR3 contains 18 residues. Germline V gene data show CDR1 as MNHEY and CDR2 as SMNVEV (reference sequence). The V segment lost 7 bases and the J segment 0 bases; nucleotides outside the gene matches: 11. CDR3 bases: TGTGCCAGCACGCCGGTTACTAGCGGGGGCAGCTCCTACAATGAGCAGTTCTTC. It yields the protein CASTPVTSGGSSYNEQFF.

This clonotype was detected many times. The DNA of the CDR3 is TGTGCCAGTCAATATGGGGCAGGCACCGGGGAGCTGTTTTTT. Its protein product is CASQYGAGTGELFF. The V gene is TRBV27, the J gene TRBJ2-2; weak D call: TRBD1 (5 bases). CDR1 is MNHEY and CDR2 is SMNVEV in the germline V gene (reference sequence). The CDR3 consists of 14 residues. With 9 bases removed from V and 4 bases from J, the gap between germline ends came to 15 bases.

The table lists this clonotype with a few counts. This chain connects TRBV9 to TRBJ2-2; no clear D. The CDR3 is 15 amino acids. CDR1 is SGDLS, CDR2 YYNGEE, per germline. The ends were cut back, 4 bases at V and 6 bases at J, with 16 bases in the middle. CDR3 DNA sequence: TGTGCCAGCAGCATAATCTCAGATCTGGCCGGGGAGCTGTTTTTT. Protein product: CASSIISDLAGELFF.

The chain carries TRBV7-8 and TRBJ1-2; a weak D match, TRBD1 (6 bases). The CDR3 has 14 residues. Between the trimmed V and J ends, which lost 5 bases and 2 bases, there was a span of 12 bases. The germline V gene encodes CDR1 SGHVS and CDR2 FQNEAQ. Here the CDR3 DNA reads TGTGCCAGCAGCACCGACAGGCCGAACTATGGCTACACCTTC. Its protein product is CASSTDRPNYGYTF.

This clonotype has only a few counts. The CDR3 DNA reads as TGTGCCAGCAGTTACGACAGTTATAGCAATCAGCCCCAGCATTTT. Protein sequence: CASSYDSYSNQPQHF. The chain uses TRBV6-5 and TRBJ1-5, with D maybe TRBD1 (5 bases). The CDR3 is 15 residues long. V was shortened by 2 bases and J by 0 bases, with 8 bases between the two germline ends. The germline gives CDR1 MNHEY, CDR2 SVGAGI.

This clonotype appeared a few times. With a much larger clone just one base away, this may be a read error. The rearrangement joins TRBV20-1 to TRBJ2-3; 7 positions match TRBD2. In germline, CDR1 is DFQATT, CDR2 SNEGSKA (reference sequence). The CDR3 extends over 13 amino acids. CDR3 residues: CIARTPGGDTQYF. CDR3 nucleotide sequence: TGCATTGCTAGGACGCCGGGGGGTGATACGCAGTATTTT.

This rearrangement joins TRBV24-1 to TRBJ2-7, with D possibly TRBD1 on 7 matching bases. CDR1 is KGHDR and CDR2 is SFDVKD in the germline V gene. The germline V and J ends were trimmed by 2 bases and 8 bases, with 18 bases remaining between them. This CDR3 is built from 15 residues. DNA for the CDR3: TGTGCCACCAGTGATTGGGGAGGACAGGCGGGTAAGCAGTACTTC. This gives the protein CATSDWGGQAGKQYF.

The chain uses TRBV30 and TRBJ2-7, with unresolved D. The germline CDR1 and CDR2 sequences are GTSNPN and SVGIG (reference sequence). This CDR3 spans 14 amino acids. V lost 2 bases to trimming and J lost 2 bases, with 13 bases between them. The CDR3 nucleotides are TGTGCCTGGAGTCGAGGTCTAACCCCCTACGAGCAGTACTTC. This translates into CAWSRGLTPYEQYF. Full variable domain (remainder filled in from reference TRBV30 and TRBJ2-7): SQTIHQWPATLVQPVGSPLSLECTVEGTSNPNLYWYRQAAGRGLQLLFYSVGIGQISSEVPQNLSASRPQDRQFILSSKKLLLSDSGFYLCAWSRGLTPYEQYFGPGTRLTVT.

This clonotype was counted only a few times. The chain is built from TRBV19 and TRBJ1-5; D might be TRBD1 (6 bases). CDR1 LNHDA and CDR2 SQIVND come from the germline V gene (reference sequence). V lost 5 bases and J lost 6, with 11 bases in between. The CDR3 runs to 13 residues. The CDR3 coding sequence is TGTGCCAGTAGTGAGGGGGTGAGTCAGCCCCAGCATTTT. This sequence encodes CASSEGVSQPQHF.

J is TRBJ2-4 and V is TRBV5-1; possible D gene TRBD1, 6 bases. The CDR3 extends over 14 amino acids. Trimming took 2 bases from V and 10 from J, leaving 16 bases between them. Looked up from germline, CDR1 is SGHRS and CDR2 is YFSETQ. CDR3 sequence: CASSFKTGDAIQYF. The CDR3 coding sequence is TGCGCCAGCAGCTTTAAGACAGGTGATGCTATTCAGTACTTC.

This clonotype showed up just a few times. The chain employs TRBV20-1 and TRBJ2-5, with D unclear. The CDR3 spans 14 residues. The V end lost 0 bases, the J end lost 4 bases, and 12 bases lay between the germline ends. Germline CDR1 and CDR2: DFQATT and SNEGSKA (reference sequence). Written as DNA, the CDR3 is TGCAGTGCTAGAGATCAGTCCACGGGAGAGACCCAGTACTTC. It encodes CSARDQSTGETQYF.

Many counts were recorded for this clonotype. CDR3 coding DNA: TGTGCCAGCAGCCAACGCCGGGACAGGGGTTTCAATGAGCAGTTCTTC. This sequence encodes CASSQRRDRGFNEQFF. The rearrangement joins TRBV3-1 to TRBJ2-1; TRBD1 matches 10 bases. V lost 2 bases and J lost 6; bases outside the gene matches: 7. The CDR3 has 16 residues. Germline loops: CDR1 LGHDT, CDR2 YNNKEL (reference sequence).

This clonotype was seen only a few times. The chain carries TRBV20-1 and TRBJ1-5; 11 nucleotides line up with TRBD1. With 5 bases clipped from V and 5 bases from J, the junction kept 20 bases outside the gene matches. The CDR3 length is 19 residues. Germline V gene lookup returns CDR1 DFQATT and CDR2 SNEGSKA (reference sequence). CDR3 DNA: TGCAGTGCTGGAAGAGCCGGGACAGGGGGGTCACACAGCGATCAGCCCCAGCATTTT. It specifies CSAGRAGTGGSHSDQPQHF.

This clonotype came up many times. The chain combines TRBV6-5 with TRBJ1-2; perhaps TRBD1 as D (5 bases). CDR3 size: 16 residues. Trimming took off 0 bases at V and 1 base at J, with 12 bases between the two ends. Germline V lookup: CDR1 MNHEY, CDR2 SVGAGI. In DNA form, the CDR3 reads TGTGCCAGCAGTTACTCTTGGGGCGCCAATAACTATGGCTACACCTTC. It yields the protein CASSYSWGANNYGYTF.

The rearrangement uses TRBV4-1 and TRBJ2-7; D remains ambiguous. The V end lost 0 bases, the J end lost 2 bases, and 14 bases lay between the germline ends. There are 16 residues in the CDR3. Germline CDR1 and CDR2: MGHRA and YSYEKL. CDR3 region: CASSQESRAVAYEQYF. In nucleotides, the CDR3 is TGCGCCAGCAGCCAAGAGAGTCGCGCCGTAGCCTACGAGCAGTACTTC.

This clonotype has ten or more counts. The CDR3 here is CASSVGPDASTDTQYF. The CDR3 DNA reads TGTGCCAGCAGCGTAGGGCCAGACGCTAGCACAGATACGCAGTATTTT. This rearrangement joins TRBV9 to TRBJ2-3; D is ambiguous. This CDR3 is built from 16 residues. V was cut by 0 bases and J by 0 bases, with 11 bases left in between. From germline, CDR1 is SGDLS and CDR2 YYNGEE.

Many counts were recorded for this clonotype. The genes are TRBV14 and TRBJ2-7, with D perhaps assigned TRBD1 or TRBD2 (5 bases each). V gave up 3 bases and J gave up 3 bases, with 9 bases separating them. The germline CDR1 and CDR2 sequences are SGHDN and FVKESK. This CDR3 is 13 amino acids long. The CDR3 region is CASSHWGNYEQYF. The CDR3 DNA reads TGTGCCAGCAGCCACTGGGGGAACTACGAGCAGTACTTC. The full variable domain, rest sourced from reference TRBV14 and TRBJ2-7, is EAGVTQFPSHSVIEKGQTVTLRCDPISGHDNLYWYRRVMGKEIKFLLHFVKESKQDESGMPNNRFLAERTGGTYSTLKVQPAELEDSGVYFCASSHWGNYEQYFGPGTRLTVT.

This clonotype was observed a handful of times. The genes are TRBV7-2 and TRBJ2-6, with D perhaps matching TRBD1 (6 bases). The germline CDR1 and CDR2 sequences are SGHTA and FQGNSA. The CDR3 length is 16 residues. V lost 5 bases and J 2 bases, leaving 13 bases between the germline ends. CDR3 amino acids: CASSVRGGAGANVLTF. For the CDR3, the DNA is TGTGCCAGCAGCGTAAGAGGGGGAGCTGGGGCCAACGTCCTGACTTTC.

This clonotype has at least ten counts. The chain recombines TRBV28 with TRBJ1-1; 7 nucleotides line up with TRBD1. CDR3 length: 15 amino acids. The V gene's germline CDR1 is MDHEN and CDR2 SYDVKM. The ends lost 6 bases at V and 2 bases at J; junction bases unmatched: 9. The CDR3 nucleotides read TGTGCCAGCAGCGAGACTTACAGGGGCAACACTGAAGCTTTCTTT. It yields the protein CASSETYRGNTEAFF.

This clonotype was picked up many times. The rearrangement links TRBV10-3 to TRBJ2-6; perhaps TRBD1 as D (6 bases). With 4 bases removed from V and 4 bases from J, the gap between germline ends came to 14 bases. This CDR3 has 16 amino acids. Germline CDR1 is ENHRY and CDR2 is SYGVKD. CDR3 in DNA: TGTGCCATCAGTGGGACAGAGGGAGCGGGGGCCAACGTCCTGACTTTC. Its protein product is CAISGTEGAGANVLTF.

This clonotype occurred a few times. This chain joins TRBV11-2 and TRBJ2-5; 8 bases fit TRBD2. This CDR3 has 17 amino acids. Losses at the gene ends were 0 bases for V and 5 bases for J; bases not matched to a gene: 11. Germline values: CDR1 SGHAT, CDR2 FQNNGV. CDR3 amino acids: CASSLDWRGAGDETQYF. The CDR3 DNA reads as TGTGCCAGCAGCTTAGATTGGCGGGGGGCGGGAGATGAGACCCAGTACTTC. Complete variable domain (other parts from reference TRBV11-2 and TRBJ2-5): EAGVAQSPRYKIIEKRQSVAFWCNPISGHATLYWYQQILGQGPKLLIQFQNNGVVDDSQLPKDRFSAERLKGVDSTLKIQPAKLEDSAVYLCASSLDWRGAGDETQYFGPGTRLLVL.

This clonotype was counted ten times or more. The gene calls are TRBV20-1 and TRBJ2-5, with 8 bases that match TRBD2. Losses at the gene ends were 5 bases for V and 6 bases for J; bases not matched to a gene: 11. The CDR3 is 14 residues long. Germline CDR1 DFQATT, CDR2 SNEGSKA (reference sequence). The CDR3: CSAPGTSGLKTQYF. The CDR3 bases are TGCAGTGCTCCCGGGACTAGTGGGCTGAAGACCCAGTACTTC.

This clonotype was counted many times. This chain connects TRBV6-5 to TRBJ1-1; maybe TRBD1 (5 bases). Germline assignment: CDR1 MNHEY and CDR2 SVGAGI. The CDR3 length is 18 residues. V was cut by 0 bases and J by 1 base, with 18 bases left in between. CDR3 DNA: TGTGCCAGCAGTTACTCGAGTATTGACGGAGGGGCGAACACTGAAGCTTTCTTT. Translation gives CASSYSSIDGGANTEAFF.

CDR3 sequence reads: CASSLFYEQYF. The CDR3 region has the DNA TGTGCCAGCAGTTTGTTCTACGAGCAGTACTTC. V usage is TRBV12-3 or TRBV12-4 and J usage is TRBJ2-7, with no clear D. The ends were cut back, 3 bases at V and 3 bases at J, with 3 bases in the middle. The length of the CDR3 is 11 residues.

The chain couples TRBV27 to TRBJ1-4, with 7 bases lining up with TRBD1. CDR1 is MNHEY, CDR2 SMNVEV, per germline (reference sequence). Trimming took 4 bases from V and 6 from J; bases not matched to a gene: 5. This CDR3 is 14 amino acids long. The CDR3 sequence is CASSWARGDEKLFF. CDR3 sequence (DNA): TGTGCCAGCAGTTGGGCCAGGGGGGATGAAAAACTGTTTTTT.

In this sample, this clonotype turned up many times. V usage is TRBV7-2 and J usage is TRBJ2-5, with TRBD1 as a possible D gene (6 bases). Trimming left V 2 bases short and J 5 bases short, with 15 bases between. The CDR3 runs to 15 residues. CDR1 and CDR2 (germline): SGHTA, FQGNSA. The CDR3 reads CASSLSGQKVETQYF. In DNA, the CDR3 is TGTGCCAGCAGCTTATCAGGACAGAAAGTTGAGACCCAGTACTTC.

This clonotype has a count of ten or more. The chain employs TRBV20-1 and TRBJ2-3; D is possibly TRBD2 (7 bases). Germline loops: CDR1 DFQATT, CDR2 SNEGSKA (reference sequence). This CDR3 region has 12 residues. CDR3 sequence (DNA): TGCACCGGGGGGCCCGACCGGGGTACGCAGTATTTT. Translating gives CTGGPDRGTQYF.

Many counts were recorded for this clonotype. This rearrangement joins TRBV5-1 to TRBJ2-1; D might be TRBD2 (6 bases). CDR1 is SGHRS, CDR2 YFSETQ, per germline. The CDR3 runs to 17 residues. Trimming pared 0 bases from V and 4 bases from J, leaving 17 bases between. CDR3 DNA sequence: TGCGCCAGCAGCTTGGGCGTCACCGGGACTCCGTACAATGAGCAGTTCTTC. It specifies CASSLGVTGTPYNEQFF.